These 23 T cell receptor beta chains share one sample of origin, sequenced in a study of technical replicates of blood from several donors. Sequenced by immunoSEQ multiplex PCR; TCRdb stores in-frame clones only, minus some. The sample records roughly 80,000 clones, 96% being singletons. Source material: T cells isolated from PBMCs. Source of these receptors: a human donor in good health.

The genes are TRBV18 and TRBJ2-1; TRBD2 aligns across 8 bases. The ends lost 0 bases at V and 4 bases at J; junction bases unmatched: 8. CDR1 is KGHSH and CDR2 is LQKENI in the germline V gene. The CDR3 covers 17 residues. The DNA for the CDR3 is TGTGCCAGCTCACCACCGAGCCTCGCGGGGGGATACAATGAGCAGTTCTTC. It encodes CASSPPSLAGGYNEQFF.

V and J are TRBV6-5 and TRBJ2-7; 8 bases align to TRBD2. This CDR3 has 15 residues. J was trimmed by 5 bases and V by 5 bases; bases with no gene match: 11. Per germline, CDR1 MNHEY and CDR2 SVGAGI. In DNA, the CDR3 is TGTGCCAGCAGTCCCCAGCGGGAGTTGTTCAACGAGCAGTACTTC. Its protein product is CASSPQRELFNEQYF.

The table lists this clone with a few counts. The V and J genes are TRBV4-2 and TRBJ1-5; D unclear. The ends were cut back, 0 bases at V and 7 bases at J, with 13 bases in the middle. Germline CDR1 reads LGHNA; CDR2 reads YNFKEQ. The CDR3 runs to 15 residues. The chain's CDR3 is CASSQEQTSGQPQHF. The CDR3 DNA reads TGTGCCAGCAGCCAAGAACAGACTTCGGGGCAGCCCCAGCATTTT.

The gene calls are TRBV5-1 and TRBJ2-5; a possible D gene is TRBD1 (5 bases). The CDR3 contains 13 residues. The ends were cut back, 0 bases at V and 5 bases at J, with 8 bases in the middle. The germline V gene encodes CDR1 SGHRS and CDR2 YFSETQ. Here the CDR3 DNA reads TGCGCCAGCAGCTTGGAGGGGCACGAGACCCAGTACTTC. It yields the protein CASSLEGHETQYF.

This rearrangement joins TRBV7-2 to TRBJ2-1; TRBD2 matches at 11 bases. In germline, CDR1 is SGHTA, CDR2 FQGNSA. The CDR3 covers 18 residues. V shed 4 bases, J shed 8 bases, and the junction held 16 bases outside the gene matches. The CDR3 DNA is TGTGCCAGCAGCTATAAGTTGTTACTAGCGGGAGTTTTAGATGAGCAGTTCTTC. This encodes CASSYKLLLAGVLDEQFF.

This clone has only one observation. The V gene is TRBV5-4, the J gene TRBJ2-5; 7 nucleotides align to TRBD1. Looked up from germline, CDR1 is SGHNT and CDR2 is YYREEE (reference sequence). V lost 4 bases, J lost 5 bases, and 11 bases stayed unmatched. The CDR3 loop spans 15 amino acids. The CDR3 reads CASSPTSSRGETQYF. The CDR3 DNA reads TGTGCCAGCAGCCCAACGTCTAGCAGGGGGGAGACCCAGTACTTC.

The gene calls are TRBV27 and TRBJ1-5, with TRBD1 matching over 8 bases. Germline assignment: CDR1 MNHEY and CDR2 SMNVEV (reference sequence). This CDR3 has 16 amino acids. V lost 1 base and J lost 4; bases outside the gene matches: 6. CDR3 region: CASSLYSGGYNQPQHF. Written as DNA, the CDR3 is TGTGCCAGCAGTTTATACTCAGGGGGCTATAATCAGCCCCAGCATTTT.

V usage is TRBV15 and J usage is TRBJ2-1; D is ambiguous. CDR3 length: 13 amino acids. Germline values: CDR1 LNHNV, CDR2 YYDKDF (reference sequence). Deletions cut 4 bases from V and 7 bases from J, with 11 bases between. The CDR3 DNA is TGTGCCACCAGCACAAGAGAGTGGAATGAGCAGTTCTTC. Its protein product is CATSTREWNEQFF.

This chain uses TRBV27 with TRBJ2-7, with TRBD1 matching 9 bases. The CDR3 spans 14 residues. After removal of 5 bases from V and 2 bases from J, the junction contained 4 bases not matched to a gene. Germline CDR1 and CDR2: MNHEY and SMNVEV (reference sequence). This chain's CDR3 is CASSPGQGAYEQYF. The CDR3 DNA reads as TGTGCCAGCAGTCCGGGACAGGGTGCCTACGAGCAGTACTTC.

The chain is built from TRBV12-5 and TRBJ1-1; D is unclear. Germline CDR1 and CDR2: LGHNT and FRNRAP. This CDR3 has 16 amino acids. V lost 0 bases, J lost 6 bases, and 17 bases lay in between. DNA of the CDR3: TGTGCTAGTGGTTTGGTAATTAGCGCCGTCGGGTCTGAAGCTTTCTTT. Its translation is CASGLVISAVGSEAFF.

CDR3: CASSFLGTQQNTEAFF. The DNA for the CDR3 is TGTGCCAGCAGTTTTCTCGGGACTCAACAGAACACTGAAGCTTTCTTT. The gene calls are TRBV27 and TRBJ1-1; TRBD1 might be the D (5 bases). V lost 3 bases and J lost 1, with 15 bases in between. The germline V gene encodes CDR1 MNHEY and CDR2 SMNVEV (reference sequence). The CDR3 totals 16 residues.

The chain joins TRBV5-1 to TRBJ2-1; TRBD2 aligns across 10 bases. This CDR3 has 15 residues. Germline CDR1 is SGHRS and CDR2 is YFSETQ. The V and J ends lost 4 bases and 7 bases, in that order; junction bases with no gene match: 8. The DNA for the CDR3 is TGCGCCAGCAGCGCGGATTTGACTAGCGGGAATGAGCAGTTCTTC. Translated, it gives CASSADLTSGNEQFF.

The chain links TRBV5-4 to TRBJ2-2, with D perhaps matching TRBD1 (6 bases). Germline-derived CDR1 and CDR2 are SGHNT and YYREEE (reference sequence). V lost 2 bases, J lost 1 base, and 6 bases lay in between. CDR3 length: 14 amino acids. The CDR3 protein is CASSFRGNTGELFF. DNA of the CDR3: TGTGCCAGCAGCTTCAGGGGGAACACCGGGGAGCTGTTTTTT.

The chain carries TRBV6-6 and TRBJ1-2; D is perhaps TRBD1 (6 bases). Trimming stripped 3 bases from V and 4 bases from J, with 9 bases between. The CDR3 has 13 residues. Per the germline V gene, CDR1 is MNHNY and CDR2 is SVGAGI (reference sequence). The DNA of the CDR3 is TGTGCCAGCAGTTATGCAGGGGCCTATGGCTACACCTTC. As protein: CASSYAGAYGYTF.

The chain is built from TRBV9 and TRBJ2-7; TRBD1 might be the D (5 bases). The V and J ends lost 0 bases and 6 bases respectively, with 10 bases between them. The CDR3 sequence is 13 residues long. Germline V CDR1 and CDR2: SGDLS, YYNGEE. CDR3 coding DNA: TGTGCCAGCAGCGTAGACACAGGTGTCGAGCAGTACTTC. It encodes CASSVDTGVEQYF.

The rearrangement links TRBV7-9 to TRBJ2-5; 8 bases agree with TRBD2. Germline V CDR1 and CDR2: SEHNR, FQNEAQ (reference sequence). The CDR3 extends over 17 amino acids. The trim removed 0 bases at V and 5 bases at J, leaving 11 bases unmatched. The CDR3, as DNA: TGTGCCAGCAGCTTAGCGGGCGGGGGGACTACCTGGGAGACCCAGTACTTC. Protein product: CASSLAGGGTTWETQYF.

The V and J genes are TRBV11-2 and TRBJ2-2, with 11 positions matching TRBD2. Trimming removed 1 base from V and 1 base from J; junction bases left unmatched: 5. Germline CDR1 reads SGHAT; CDR2 reads FQNNGV. The CDR3 is made up of 18 amino acids. Here the CDR3 DNA reads TGTGCCAGCAGCTTAGTCCTCGGACTAGCGGGGAACACCGGGGAGCTGTTTTTT. It translates to CASSLVLGLAGNTGELFF.

The V gene is TRBV7-9, the J gene TRBJ1-4, with 8 nucleotides matching TRBD1. Germline CDR1 is SEHNR and CDR2 is FQNEAQ (reference sequence). V lost 5 bases and J lost 4; bases outside the gene matches: 15. This CDR3 has 18 amino acids. CDR3 in amino acids: CASSPPQPGGFSNEKLFF. CDR3 bases: TGTGCCAGCAGCCCACCCCAGCCAGGGGGCTTTAGTAATGAAAAACTGTTTTTT.

The chain carries TRBV2 and TRBJ1-1; 7 nucleotides align to TRBD1. CDR3 length: 14 amino acids. Trimming took 4 bases from V and 5 from J; bases not matched to a gene: 7. The V gene's germline CDR1 is SNHLY and CDR2 FYNNEI. The CDR3 loop is CASSAEGGRTEAFF. CDR3 DNA sequence: TGTGCCAGCAGTGCCGAAGGGGGCCGTACTGAAGCTTTCTTT.

The CDR3 DNA is TGCGCCAGCAGCTCAAGGGGGCGGAAGTACTTC. This codes for CASSSRGRKYF. The V gene is TRBV5-1, the J gene TRBJ2-7, with TRBD1 matching over 7 bases. From germline, CDR1 is SGHRS and CDR2 YFSETQ. The CDR3 has 11 amino acids. V shed 3 bases, J shed 11 bases, and the junction held 5 bases outside the gene matches.

The chain has TRBV6-5 and TRBJ1-2, with D uncertain. Trimming shortened V by 6 bases and J by 8 bases, and 10 bases separated the two germline ends. From germline, CDR1 is MNHEY and CDR2 SVGAGI. The CDR3 loop spans 11 amino acids. CDR3 DNA sequence: TGTGCCAGCAGGGCGGGGTACGGCTACACCTTC. Amino acid sequence: CASRAGYGYTF.

This clone was seen just once. The chain is built from TRBV12-5 and TRBJ1-3, with TRBD1 as a possible D gene (5 bases). This CDR3 spans 15 amino acids. Germline CDR1 is LGHNT and CDR2 is FRNRAP. Trimming removed 0 bases at V and 2 bases at J, with 8 bases between. CDR3 in amino acids: CASGLVGAAGNTIYF. CDR3 DNA sequence: TGTGCTAGTGGTTTGGTAGGGGCAGCTGGAAACACCATATATTTT. Supplemented by reference TRBV12-5 and TRBJ1-3, the full variable domain reads DARVTQTPRHKVTEMGQEVTMRCQPILGHNTVFWYRQTMMQGLELLAYFRNRAPLDDSGMPKDRFSAEMPDATLATLKIQPSEPRDSAVYFCASGLVGAAGNTIYFGEGSWLTVV.

This clone was observed a single time. The chain carries TRBV4-1 and TRBJ1-5; possibly TRBD1 for D (5 bases). The CDR3 extends over 18 amino acids. The V end was cut by 2 bases, the J end by 5 bases, with 22 bases between. The germline gives CDR1 MGHRA, CDR2 YSYEKL. For the CDR3, the DNA is TGCGCCAGCAGCCAAACACACACTACAGGTCCAAGGGATCAGCCCCAGCATTTT. Protein: CASSQTHTTGPRDQPQHF.